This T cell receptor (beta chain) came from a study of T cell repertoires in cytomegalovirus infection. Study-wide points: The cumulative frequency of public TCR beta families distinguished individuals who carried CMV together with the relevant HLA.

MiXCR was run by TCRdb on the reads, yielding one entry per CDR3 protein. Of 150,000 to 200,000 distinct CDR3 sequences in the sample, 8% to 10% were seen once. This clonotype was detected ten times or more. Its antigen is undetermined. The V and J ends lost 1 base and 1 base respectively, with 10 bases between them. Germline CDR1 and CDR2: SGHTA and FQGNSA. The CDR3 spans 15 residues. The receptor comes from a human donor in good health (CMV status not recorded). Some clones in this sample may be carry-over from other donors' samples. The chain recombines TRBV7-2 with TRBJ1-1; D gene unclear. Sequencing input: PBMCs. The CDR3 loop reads CASSLVGFKNTEAFF. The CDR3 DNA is TGTGCCAGCAGCTTAGTAGGTTTCAAGAACACTGAAGCTTTCTTT.